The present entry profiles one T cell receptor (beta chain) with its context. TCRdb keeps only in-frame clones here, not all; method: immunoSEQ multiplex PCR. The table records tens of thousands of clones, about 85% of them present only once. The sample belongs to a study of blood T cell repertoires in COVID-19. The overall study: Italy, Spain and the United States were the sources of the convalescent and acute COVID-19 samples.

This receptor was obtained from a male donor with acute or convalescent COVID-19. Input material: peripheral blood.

The CDR3 sequence is CASSKTGGYNNEQFF. CDR3 nucleotide sequence: TGTGCCAGCAGCAAGACAGGGGGCTATAACAATGAGCAGTTCTTC. The chain is built from TRBV5-4 and TRBJ2-1; TRBD1 aligns across 10 bases. Unmatched junction bases numbered 6, after V lost 4 bases and J lost 5 bases. CDR1 SGHNT and CDR2 YYREEE come from the germline V gene (reference sequence). The CDR3 sequence is 15 residues long.